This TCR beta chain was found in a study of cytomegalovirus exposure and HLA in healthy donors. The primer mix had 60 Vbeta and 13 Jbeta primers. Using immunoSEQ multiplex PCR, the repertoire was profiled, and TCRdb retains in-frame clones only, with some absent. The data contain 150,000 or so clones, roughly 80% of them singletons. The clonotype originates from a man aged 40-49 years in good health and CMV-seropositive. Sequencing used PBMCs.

DNA of the CDR3: TGCGCCAGCAGCTTAGGGACTAGCGGACCCTACGAGCAGTACTTC. Translation gives CASSLGTSGPYEQYF. The rearrangement uses TRBV5-1 and TRBJ2-7, with 11 bases identical to TRBD2. The ends lost 2 bases at V and 2 bases at J; junction bases unmatched: 3. Germline V gene lookup returns CDR1 SGHRS and CDR2 YFSETQ. The CDR3 totals 15 residues.